This T cell receptor (beta chain) was obtained from a study of T cells in Graves' hyperthyroidism and ophthalmopathy. Study-wide points: Classification by a 13 V-J model distinguished ophthalmopathy from stable hyperthyroidism.

To note about this clonotype: Its matching antigen is unknown. At one end the junction does not follow the germline gene, possibly because of a read error.

Active moderate-to-severe ophthalmopathy, Clinical Activity Score at least 3, NOSPECS at least 4, under 3 months' duration. An approximately 9.8 ml volume of fresh peripheral blood provided the PBMCs. Germline CDR1 reads SGHRS; CDR2 reads YFSETQ. This CDR3 is 18 amino acids long. TCR beta CDR3 sequences were amplified from RNA transcripts. Primed by the HTBI set, a first-round RT-PCR was run on the TCR CDR3. TCRdb itself ran the multiplex PCR reads through MiXCR, one entry per CDR3 protein. The sample holds around 490,000 distinct CDR3 sequences, 15% to 20% seen once. Sequenced material: blood. The rearrangement uses TRBV5-1 and TRBJ2-6, with 7 positions matching TRBD1. The source is a man aged 35 to 55 with Graves' ophthalmopathy. CDR3 residues: CANSLGPYRGSGANVLTF. The CDR3 DNA follows: TGCGCCAACAGCTTGGGGCCATACAGGGGCTCAGGGGCCAACGTCCTGACTTTC.